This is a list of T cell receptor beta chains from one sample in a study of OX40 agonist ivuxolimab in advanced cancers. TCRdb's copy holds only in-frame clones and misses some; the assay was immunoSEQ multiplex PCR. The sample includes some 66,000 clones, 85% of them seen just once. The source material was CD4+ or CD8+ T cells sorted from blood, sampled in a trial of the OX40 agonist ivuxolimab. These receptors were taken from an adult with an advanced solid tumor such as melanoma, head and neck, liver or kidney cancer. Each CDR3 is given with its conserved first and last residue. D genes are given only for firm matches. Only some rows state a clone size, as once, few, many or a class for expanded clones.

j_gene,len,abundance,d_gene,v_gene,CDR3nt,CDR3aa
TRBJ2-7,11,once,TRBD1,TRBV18,TGTGCCGCGGGACAGGGTCACGAGCAGTACTTC,CAAGQGHEQYF
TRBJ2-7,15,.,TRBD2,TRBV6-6,TGTGCCAGCAGTTACTCTCTAGCGGGAGTTTACGAGCAGTACTTC,CASSYSLAGVYEQYF
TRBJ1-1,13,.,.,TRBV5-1,TGCGCCAGCAGCGTGACGAGGAACACTGAAGCTTTCTTT,CASSVTRNTEAFF
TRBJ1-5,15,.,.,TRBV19,TGTGCCAGTAGTATTGGAAGGGATAGCAATCAGCCCCAGCATTTT,CASSIGRDSNQPQHF
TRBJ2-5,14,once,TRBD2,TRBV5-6,TGTGCCAGCAGCTTGGCCGGGGGAGGGGAGACCCAGTACTTC,CASSLAGGGETQYF
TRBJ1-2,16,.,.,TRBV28,TGTGCCAGCAGTTCTCCGGCAGGTCCCAAAAACTATGGCTACACCTTC,CASSSPAGPKNYGYTF
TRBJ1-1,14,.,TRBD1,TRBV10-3,TGTGCCATCAGTGGGACAGGGGGCCAAACTGAAGCTTTCTTT,CAISGTGGQTEAFF
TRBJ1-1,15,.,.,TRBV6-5,TGTGCCAGCAGTTACTCGAGGACCGGGGACACTGAAGCTTTCTTT,CASSYSRTGDTEAFF
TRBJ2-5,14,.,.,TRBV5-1,TGCGCCAGCAGCTTGGAGAGGCAGGGGGAGACCCAGTACTTC,CASSLERQGETQYF
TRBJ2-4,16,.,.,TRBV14,TGTGCCAGCAGCCCAGCATCGACTTTAGCCAAAAACATTCAGTACTTC,CASSPASTLAKNIQYF